The rows below give T cell receptor beta chains drawn from one sample of a study of Graves' ophthalmopathy and Graves' hyperthyroidism. MiXCR was run by TCRdb on the multiplex PCR reads, yielding one entry per CDR3 protein. The table lists 170,000 or so distinct CDR3 sequences, roughly two fifths of them singletons, with over 7% in the top ten. The material sequenced was peripheral blood. The source of these receptors is a man aged 25-45 years with Graves' ophthalmopathy. Each CDR3 is given with its conserved first and last residue. The D gene is left open where the match is weak. The size of a clone is reported for some rows only, either as once, few or many, or as a class for expanded clones.

j_call	d_call	clone_size	v_call	cdr3_nt	cdr3_aa
TRBJ1-5	NA	many	TRBV6-5	TGTGCCAGCAAACTGGGTCAGTATAGCAATCAGCCCCAGCATTTT	CASKLGQYSNQPQHF
TRBJ2-6	NA	many	TRBV2	TGTGCCAGCAGTCCCAGGGTCTCTGGGGCCAACGTCCTGACTTTC	CASSPRVSGANVLTF
TRBJ2-2	NA	NA	TRBV12-3/TRBV12-4	TGTGCCAGCAGTTTCCGGCGAACGAACACCGGGGAGCTGTTTTTT	CASSFRRTNTGELFF
TRBJ2-7	NA	NA	TRBV27	TGTGCCAGCAGTTTATTGGGGGGGCGGACCACCTCACCTTACGAGCAGTACTTC	CASSLLGGRTTSPYEQYF
TRBJ2-5	NA	few	TRBV6-2/TRBV6-3	TGTGCCAGCAGCCTGGGTACAGTGGATGAGACCCAGTACTTC	CASSLGTVDETQYF
TRBJ2-7	NA	once	TRBV12-3/TRBV12-4	TGTGCCAGCCACCGCCGGGACAATCCCTACGAGCAGTACTTC	CASHRRDNPYEQYF
TRBJ1-1	TRBD1	NA	TRBV12-3/TRBV12-4	TGTGCCAGCAGTTACCGGACAGGGCGGACTGAAGCTTTCTTT	CASSYRTGRTEAFF
TRBJ2-7	NA	NA	TRBV25-1	TGTGCCAGCAGTGAATCCTTAGGGGCCCACGAGCAGTACTTC	CASSESLGAHEQYF
TRBJ2-7	TRBD1	many	TRBV27	TGTGCCAGCAGTATCGCCGGGACAGGGTCCCCCGAGCAGTACTTC	CASSIAGTGSPEQYF
TRBJ1-2	TRBD1	many	TRBV27	TGTGCCAGCAGAGACAGGGGTGGCTACACCTTC	CASRDRGGYTF
TRBJ1-1	NA	NA	TRBV19	TGTGCCAGTAGACCGACACAGAACACTGAAGCTTTCTTT	CASRPTQNTEAFF
TRBJ2-5	NA	many	TRBV12-3/TRBV12-4	TGTGCCAGCAGTTTTATTGGGGTAGGGGAGACCCAGTACTTC	CASSFIGVGETQYF
TRBJ2-2	NA	many	TRBV6-4	TGTGCCAGCAGATCGTTCTTAGCGGATAGGAACACCGGGGAGCTGTTTTTT	CASRSFLADRNTGELFF
TRBJ1-1	NA	NA	TRBV28	TGTGCCAGCAGTGTCCAGCCTTCTAACACTGAAGCTTTCTTT	CASSVQPSNTEAFF
TRBJ2-5	NA	NA	TRBV28	TGTGCCAGTAGACAGCTCCAAGAGACCCAGTACTTC	CASRQLQETQYF
TRBJ2-4	TRBD1	many	TRBV2	TGTGCCAGCGGGGACAGCCTAGCCAAAAACATTCAGTACTTC	CASGDSLAKNIQYF
TRBJ2-7	NA	few	TRBV28	TGTGCCAGCAGTTCCTACAGGTTAACCTACGAGCAGTACTTC	CASSSYRLTYEQYF
TRBJ1-5	NA	many	TRBV7-2	TGTGCCAGCAGCCCTCAGCCCTATAGCAATCAGCCCCAGCATTTT	CASSPQPYSNQPQHF
TRBJ2-5	NA	NA	TRBV12-3/TRBV12-4	TGTGCCAGCAGTTTCTACACGACAGGCGGGGAGACCCAGTACTTC	CASSFYTTGGETQYF
TRBJ2-5	NA	many	TRBV28	TGTGCCAGCAGTTTGACCAGACCCCAGGAGACCCAGTACTTC	CASSLTRPQETQYF
TRBJ2-7	TRBD2	NA	TRBV6-4	TGTGCCAGCAGCAGAGTCCTAGCGGGAATCCACTCCTCCTACGAGCAGTACTTC	CASSRVLAGIHSSYEQYF
TRBJ1-5	NA	NA	TRBV7-8	TGTGCCAGCAGCTTAGCGTTAAAGGCAGAGCTTAGCAATCAGCCCCAGCATTTT	CASSLALKAELSNQPQHF
TRBJ1-5	NA	many	TRBV27	TGTGCCAGCAGTTTGGACTGGGGGGCCAATCAGCCCCAGCATTTT	CASSLDWGANQPQHF
TRBJ2-7	TRBD1	many	TRBV28	TGTGCCAGCGGCAATCCTGGGACAGGGTCCTACGAGCAGTACTTC	CASGNPGTGSYEQYF
TRBJ1-6	NA	NA	TRBV6-1	TGTGCCAGCAGTGTTGGACCTCCGCCCCTCCACTTT	CASSVGPPPLHF
TRBJ2-7	NA	many	TRBV7-8	TGTGCCAGCATCCCAACCCAGGCTACCCAGACCTACGAGCAGTACTTC	CASIPTQATQTYEQYF
TRBJ2-7	NA	few	TRBV30	TGTGCCTGGAACCATGGTACAAGCAGCTACGAGCAGTACTTC	CAWNHGTSSYEQYF
TRBJ2-7	NA	NA	TRBV12-3/TRBV12-4	TGTGCCAGCTCCCTGGGCGGGGCCAGATCCTACGAGCAGTACTTC	CASSLGGARSYEQYF
TRBJ2-7	NA	NA	TRBV11-2	TGTGCCAGCAGCTTAGAGGGGGCCGGAAACTACGAGCAGTACTTC	CASSLEGAGNYEQYF
TRBJ1-3	NA	NA	TRBV7-2	TGTGCCAGCAGCTCAGGCAGCTCTGGAAACACCATATATTTT	CASSSGSSGNTIYF
TRBJ2-5	NA	many	TRBV12-3/TRBV12-4	TGTGCCAGCAGTTCCCCCGAGGATTTACTAAAAGAGACCCAGTACTTC	CASSSPEDLLKETQYF
TRBJ2-7	NA	NA	TRBV6-2/TRBV6-3	TGTGCCAGCAGTTACCTACCGGGTGAGCAGTACTTC	CASSYLPGEQYF
TRBJ1-3	NA	many	TRBV4-3	TGCGCCAGCAGCCAAGATTGGACGGCCTCTGGAAACACCATATATTTT	CASSQDWTASGNTIYF
TRBJ1-2	NA	few	TRBV27	TGTGCCAGCAGTCCCACGTCGGAGAACTATGGCTACACCTTC	CASSPTSENYGYTF
TRBJ2-7	TRBD2	NA	TRBV30	TGTGCCTGGAGTCGGCTAGCGGGAGGTCACGAGCAGTACTTC	CAWSRLAGGHEQYF
TRBJ2-5	TRBD2	many	TRBV2	TGTGCCAGCAGTGAGGAGCGGGGGGGAGGGACCCAGTACTTC	CASSEERGGGTQYF
TRBJ2-2	NA	many	TRBV28	TGTGCCAGCAGTTTTCCGGGGACGCCCACCGGGGAGCTGTTTTTT	CASSFPGTPTGELFF
TRBJ1-2	NA	few	TRBV20-1	TGCAGTGCTAGGCCTCACGGGGTTACTGGCTACACCTTC	CSARPHGVTGYTF
TRBJ2-5	TRBD1	many	TRBV7-2	TGTGCCAGCAGCCTCTTAACAGGGGTTGGAGAGACCCAGTACTTC	CASSLLTGVGETQYF
TRBJ1-1	NA	few	TRBV12-3/TRBV12-4	TGTGCCAGCCGATACGCCGGGGGCACTGAAGCTTTCTTT	CASRYAGGTEAFF
TRBJ1-1	TRBD1	many	TRBV5-1	TGCGCCAGCAGCTTGTACGCGGGACAGGGGGCGGGTGACACTGAAGCTTTCTTT	CASSLYAGQGAGDTEAFF
TRBJ1-1	NA	many	TRBV15	TGTGCCACCAGCCTTAACAGGGTCCCTGAAGCTTTCTTT	CATSLNRVPEAFF